This TCR beta chain is from a study of T cells in Graves' hyperthyroidism and ophthalmopathy. The wider study: At the time of initial diagnosis and before any treatment, peripheral blood was collected.

This clonotype turned up a few times. CDR1 MNHEY and CDR2 SMNVEV come from the germline V gene (reference sequence). V lost 6 bases, J lost 1 base, and 7 bases stayed unmatched. The CDR3 runs 15 residues. A patient was excluded if there was uncontrolled infection, other autoimmune disease, pregnancy or lactation. The diagnoses drew upon clinical symptoms, serum thyroxine and TRAb, thyroid ultrasound and orbital computed tomography. It was RNA transcripts that yielded the amplified TCR beta CDR3 regions. Initially, a first-round RT-PCR of the TCR CDR3 employed the HTBI primer set. In TCRdb, the multiplex PCR reads were re-called with MiXCR into one record per CDR3 protein. The data contain approximately 610,000 distinct CDR3 sequences, roughly 14% of them singletons.

Sequenced sample: blood. The TCR comes from a woman aged 40-49 years with Graves' ophthalmopathy. The chain combines TRBV27 with TRBJ1-1; the match to TRBD1 covers 8 bases. CDR3 sequence (DNA): TGTGCCAGCAGCGCGGGAGGACAGGGGAACACTGAAGCTTTCTTT. It yields the protein CASSAGGQGNTEAFF.